This T cell receptor (beta chain) comes out of a study of CD8 T cells in Susac syndrome. After extraction with the RNeasy kit, 0.5 to 1 ug of the RNA was reverse transcribed using random hexamers. A single record per CDR3 protein comes from TCRdb applying MiXCR to the immunoSEQ multiplex PCR reads. The table shows fewer than 85,000 distinct CDR3 sequences, with roughly 95% occurring only once. Input material: CD8+ T cells from PBMCs. The sequence came from a human donor with Susac syndrome.

CDR3 sequence reads: CASSGQTEAFF. The CDR3 DNA is TGTGCCAGCAGTGGACAGACTGAAGCTTTCTTT. The chain employs TRBV2 and TRBJ1-1; TRBD1 is a possible D gene (5 bases). Germline V gene sequence: CDR1 SNHLY, CDR2 FYNNEI. The ends were cut back, 4 bases at V and 5 bases at J, with 5 bases in the middle. This CDR3 is built from 11 residues.